A selection of T cell receptor beta chains follows, all from one sample in a study of T cell repertoires in cytomegalovirus infection. TCRdb reanalysed the reads using MiXCR and keeps one entry per CDR3 protein. The table shows roughly 800,000 distinct CDR3 sequences, with 25% to 30% occurring only once. These receptors' antigens are unknown. Material: cultured CD8+ T cells from PBMCs, obtained from culture after CMV antigen stimulation. The receptors here all came from a human donor in good health (CMV status not recorded). Some clones in this sample may be carry-over from other donors' samples. The CDR3 runs from the conserved cysteine through the conserved F or W. The D gene is left open where the match is weak.

>TRBV12-3/TRBV12-4|TRBJ2-1|TRBD1
CASSYRGLDNEQFF
>TRBV24-1|TRBJ2-1|NA
CATSEHGIRGGYNEQFF
>TRBV7-2|TRBJ2-1|NA
CASREGFGSYNEQFF
>TRBV5-6|TRBJ2-3|NA
CASSFGRASDTQYF
>TRBV7-3|TRBJ1-1|NA
CASRSPRNTEAFF
>TRBV7-2|TRBJ1-1|NA
CASSSPDDTEAFF
>TRBV6-2/TRBV6-3|TRBJ1-2|NA
CATTSHSGGDGYTF
>TRBV7-8|TRBJ2-5|NA
CASSRPPKGPQETQYF
>TRBV27|TRBJ1-5|NA
CAIGTSGSQPQHF
>TRBV2|TRBJ1-1|NA
CASSERGRAEAFF
>TRBV7-6|TRBJ1-1|TRBD1
CASSSPEGAGAFF
>TRBV7-9|TRBJ1-2|NA
CASSFGGEGLDGYTF
>TRBV9|TRBJ2-1|NA
CASSVGQGSGNEQFF
>TRBV25-1|TRBJ2-7|NA
CASSDYETVNSYEQYF